This T cell receptor (beta chain) derives from a study of blood T cell repertoires in COVID-19. Across the study: T cells, B-cell-depleted T cells, or PBMCs supplied cDNA or gDNA.

Seattle researchers signed up patients amid active infection and tracked them longitudinally. Per the study methods: From reference gene primer amplification, estimates of nucleated cell counts were derived. Sequenced by immunoSEQ multiplex PCR; TCRdb stores in-frame clones only, minus some. V and J calls and clone size follow that table, whereas D and trimming were derived from the DNA. The repertoire includes around 290,000 clones, approximately 86% of them detected once, and less than 15% sits in the top ten. The germline gives CDR1 ENHRY, CDR2 SYGVKD. Losses at the gene ends were 11 bases for V and 2 bases for J; bases not matched to a gene: 6. This CDR3 has 13 amino acids.

The sequence was collected from a woman between 65 and 79 years old with COVID-19, enrolled during active disease. Sequenced input: peripheral blood. This chain links TRBV10-3 with TRBJ2-1; 7 bases map to TRBD1. CDR3 DNA: TGTGCCGCAGGACAGGTCCCCTACAATGAGCAGTTCTTC. This encodes CAAGQVPYNEQFF.